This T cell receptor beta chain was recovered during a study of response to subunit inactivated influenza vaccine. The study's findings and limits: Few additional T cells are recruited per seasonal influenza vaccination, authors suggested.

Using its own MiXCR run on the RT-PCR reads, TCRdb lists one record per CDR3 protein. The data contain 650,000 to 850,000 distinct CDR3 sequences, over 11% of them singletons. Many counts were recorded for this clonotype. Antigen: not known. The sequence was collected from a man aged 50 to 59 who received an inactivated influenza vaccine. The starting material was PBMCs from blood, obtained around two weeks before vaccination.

In DNA, the CDR3 is TGTGCCATCAGTGAAGACAATGAGCAGTTCTTC. Translated: CAISEDNEQFF. V is TRBV10-3 and J is TRBJ2-1; no definite D call. The CDR3 covers 11 residues. Germline CDR1 and CDR2: ENHRY and SYGVKD. V lost 3 bases, J lost 5 bases, and 2 bases lay in between.